Listed below are T cell receptor beta chains from one sample, sequenced in a study of CD8 T cells in Susac syndrome. Each CDR3 protein is one row after TCRdb ran MiXCR on the immunoSEQ multiplex PCR reads. The sample contains roughly 140,000 distinct CDR3 sequences, over 85% of which appear only once. Sequencing input: CD8+ T cells from PBMCs. The receptors shown here come from a human donor with multiple sclerosis. Both conserved end residues are part of each CDR3. D genes are given only for firm matches. Only part of the rows carry a size: once, few, many, or a class if the clone is expanded.

>TRBV27|NA|TRBJ1-2|NA
CASSPRQTLEYGYTF
TGTGCCAGCAGTCCTAGACAGACCCTAGAGTATGGCTACACCTTC
>TRBV4-1|NA|TRBJ1-1|NA
CASSQEAGNTEAFF
TGCGCCAGCAGCCAAGAAGCAGGGAACACTGAAGCTTTCTTT
>TRBV9|NA|TRBJ2-7|TRBD1
CASSAGGQGVNEQYF
TGTGCCAGCAGCGCCGGGGGACAGGGGGTAAACGAGCAGTACTTC
>TRBV20-1|NA|TRBJ1-2|TRBD1
CSARAPTGMDGYTF
TGCAGTGCTAGAGCGCCGACAGGGATGGATGGCTACACCTTC
>TRBV20-1|NA|TRBJ1-5|NA
CSASYGNNQPQHF
TGCAGTGCTTCGTATGGGAATAATCAGCCCCAGCATTTT
>TRBV9|NA|TRBJ1-1|NA
CASSPSRGGTEAFF
TGTGCCAGCAGTCCTTCTCGGGGGGGCACTGAAGCTTTCTTT
>TRBV29-1|NA|TRBJ1-2|NA
CSVVKQPYGYTF
TGCAGCGTTGTAAAACAGCCCTATGGCTACACCTTC
>TRBV12-3/TRBV12-4|NA|TRBJ2-1|NA
CASSWGPGSNEQFF
TGTGCCAGCAGTTGGGGACCGGGATCCAATGAGCAGTTCTTC
>TRBV27|NA|TRBJ1-4|TRBD1
CASSKNRGREKLFF
TGTGCCAGCAGTAAGAACAGGGGACGGGAAAAACTGTTTTTT
>TRBV6-5|NA|TRBJ1-2|TRBD1
CASSYSEGAPTYGYTF
TGTGCCAGCAGTTACTCAGAGGGGGCGCCAACCTATGGCTACACCTTC
>TRBV12-3/TRBV12-4|NA|TRBJ2-6|TRBD1
CAIYRDRGDSGANVLTF
TGTGCCATCTACCGGGACAGGGGGGACTCTGGGGCCAACGTCCTGACTTTC
>TRBV20-1|NA|TRBJ1-1|NA
CSAPVGRVQYTEAFF
TGCAGTGCTCCTGTCGGGAGGGTCCAGTACACTGAAGCTTTCTTT
>TRBV27|NA|TRBJ1-2|NA
CASRQKGLDGYTF
TGTGCCAGCAGACAAAAAGGCCTCGACGGCTACACCTTC
>TRBV28|NA|TRBJ1-1|NA
CASRYGEGPEAFF
TGTGCCAGCAGATACGGTGAGGGTCCTGAAGCTTTCTTT
>TRBV7-7|NA|TRBJ2-4|NA
CASSSGVGNIQYF
TGTGCCAGCAGCTCAGGGGTAGGAAACATTCAGTACTTC
>TRBV7-9|NA|TRBJ2-7|TRBD1
CASSFRQGGEQYF
TGTGCCAGCAGCTTCCGACAGGGCGGAGAGCAGTACTTC
>TRBV20-1|NA|TRBJ2-1|TRBD2
CSARPASPGLAGGPGIYNEQFF
TGCAGTGCTAGACCAGCCTCACCGGGACTAGCGGGGGGGCCCGGGATCTACAATGAGCAGTTCTTC
>TRBV20-1|NA|TRBJ2-2|TRBD1
CSARVKGGNTGELFF
TGCAGTGCTAGAGTGAAAGGGGGCAACACCGGGGAGCTGTTTTTT
>TRBV7-9|NA|TRBJ1-5|TRBD1
CASSLSRGVNQPQHF
TGTGCCAGCAGCTTGAGCAGGGGGGTCAATCAGCCCCAGCATTTT
>TRBV20-1|NA|TRBJ1-5|TRBD1
CSAREVGRGNQPQHF
TGCAGTGCTAGAGAGGTTGGCAGGGGGAATCAGCCCCAGCATTTT
>TRBV4-2|once|TRBJ2-4|NA
CASSQVGDIQYF
TGTGCCAGCAGCCAGGTTGGCGACATTCAGTACTTC
>TRBV6-2/TRBV6-3|NA|TRBJ1-6|NA
CATKRSGPLHF
TGTGCCACCAAAAGGTCCGGCCCCCTCCACTTT